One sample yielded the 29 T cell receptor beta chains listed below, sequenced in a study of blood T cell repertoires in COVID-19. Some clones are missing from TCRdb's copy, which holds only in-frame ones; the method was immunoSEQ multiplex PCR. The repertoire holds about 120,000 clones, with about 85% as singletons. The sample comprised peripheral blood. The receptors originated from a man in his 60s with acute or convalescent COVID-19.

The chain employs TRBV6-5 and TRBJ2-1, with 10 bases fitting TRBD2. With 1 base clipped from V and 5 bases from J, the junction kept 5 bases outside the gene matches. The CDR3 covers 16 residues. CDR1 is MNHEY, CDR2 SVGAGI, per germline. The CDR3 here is CASSYYTSGVHNEQFF. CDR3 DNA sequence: TGTGCCAGCAGTTACTACACTAGCGGGGTACACAATGAGCAGTTCTTC.

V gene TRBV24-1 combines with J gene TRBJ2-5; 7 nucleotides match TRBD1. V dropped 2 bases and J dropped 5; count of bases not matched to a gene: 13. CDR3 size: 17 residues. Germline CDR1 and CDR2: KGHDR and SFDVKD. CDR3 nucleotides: TGTGCCACCAGTGATTCACTTCCGGGCCCCAGGGGGGAGACCCAGTACTTC. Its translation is CATSDSLPGPRGETQYF.

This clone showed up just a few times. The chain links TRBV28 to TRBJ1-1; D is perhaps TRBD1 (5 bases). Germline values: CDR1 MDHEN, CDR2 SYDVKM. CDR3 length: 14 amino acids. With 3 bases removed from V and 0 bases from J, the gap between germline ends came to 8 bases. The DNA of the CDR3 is TGTGCCAGCAGTTTCCACAGGATGAACACTGAAGCTTTCTTT. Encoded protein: CASSFHRMNTEAFF.

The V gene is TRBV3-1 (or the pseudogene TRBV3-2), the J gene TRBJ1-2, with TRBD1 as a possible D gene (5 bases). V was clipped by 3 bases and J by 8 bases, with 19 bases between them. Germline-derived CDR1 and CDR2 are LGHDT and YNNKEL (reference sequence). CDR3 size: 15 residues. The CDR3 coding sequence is TGTGCCAGCAGCCATCGAACGGGACTTCCAAAAGGCTACACCTTC. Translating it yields CASSHRTGLPKGYTF.

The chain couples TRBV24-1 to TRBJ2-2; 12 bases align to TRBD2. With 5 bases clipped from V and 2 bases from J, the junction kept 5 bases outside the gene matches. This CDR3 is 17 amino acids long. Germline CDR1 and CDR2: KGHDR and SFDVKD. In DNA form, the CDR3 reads TGTGCCACCAGTGCCAGGACTAGCGGGACTAACACCGGGGAGCTGTTTTTT. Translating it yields CATSARTSGTNTGELFF.

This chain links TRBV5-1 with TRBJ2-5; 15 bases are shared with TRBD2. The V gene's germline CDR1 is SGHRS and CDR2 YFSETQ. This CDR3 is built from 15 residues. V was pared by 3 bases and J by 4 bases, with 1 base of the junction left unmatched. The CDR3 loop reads CASSSGLAGGETQYF. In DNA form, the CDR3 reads TGCGCCAGCAGCTCGGGACTAGCGGGAGGAGAGACCCAGTACTTC.

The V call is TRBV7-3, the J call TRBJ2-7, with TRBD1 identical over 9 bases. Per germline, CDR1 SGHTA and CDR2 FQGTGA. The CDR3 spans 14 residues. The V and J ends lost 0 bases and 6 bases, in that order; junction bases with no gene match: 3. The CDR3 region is CASSLTGQGGEQYF. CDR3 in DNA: TGTGCCAGCAGCTTAACGGGACAGGGTGGCGAGCAGTACTTC.

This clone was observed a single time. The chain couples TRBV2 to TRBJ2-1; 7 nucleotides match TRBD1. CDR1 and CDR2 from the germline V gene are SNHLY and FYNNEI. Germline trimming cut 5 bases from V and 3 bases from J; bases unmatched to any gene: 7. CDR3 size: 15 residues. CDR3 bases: TGTGCCAGCAGTTTGGACAGGACCGTCTACAATGAGCAGTTCTTC. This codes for CASSLDRTVYNEQFF.

CDR3 amino acids: CASSYSSQGTGYGYTF. The CDR3 DNA follows: TGTGCCAGCAGTTACTCGAGTCAGGGAACGGGCTATGGCTACACCTTC. V is TRBV6-5 and J is TRBJ1-2; D is perhaps TRBD1 (5 bases). Trimming pared 0 bases from V and 4 bases from J, leaving 15 bases between. CDR1 is MNHEY, CDR2 SVGAGI, per germline. The CDR3 is 16 amino acids.

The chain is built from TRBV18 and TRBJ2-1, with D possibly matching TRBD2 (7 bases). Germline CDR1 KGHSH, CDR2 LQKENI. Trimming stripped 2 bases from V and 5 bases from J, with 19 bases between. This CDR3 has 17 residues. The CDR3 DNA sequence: TGTGCCAGCTCACCAGGGGAAAGGGGGAGGGCCGACAATGAGCAGTTCTTC. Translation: CASSPGERGRADNEQFF.

Written as DNA, the CDR3 is TGCGCCAGCTACCTATCCCTAGCGGGAGCTCGTAATGAGCAGTTCTTC. Protein sequence: CASYLSLAGARNEQFF. The rearrangement uses TRBV5-1 and TRBJ2-1; TRBD2 aligns across 10 bases. CDR3 length: 16 amino acids. The germline gives CDR1 SGHRS, CDR2 YFSETQ. The trim removed 7 bases at V and 7 bases at J, leaving 14 bases unmatched.

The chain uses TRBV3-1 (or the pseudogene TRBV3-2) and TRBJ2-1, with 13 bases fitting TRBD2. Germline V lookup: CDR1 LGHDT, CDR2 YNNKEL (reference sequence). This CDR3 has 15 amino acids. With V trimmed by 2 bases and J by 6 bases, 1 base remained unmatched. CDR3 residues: CASSQWTSGSNEQFF. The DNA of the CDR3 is TGTGCCAGCAGCCAATGGACTAGCGGGAGCAATGAGCAGTTCTTC.

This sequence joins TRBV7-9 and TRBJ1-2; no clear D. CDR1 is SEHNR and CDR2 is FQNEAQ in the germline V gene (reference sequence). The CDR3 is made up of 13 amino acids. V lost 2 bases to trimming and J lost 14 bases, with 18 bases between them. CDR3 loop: CASSLSNAGWSTF. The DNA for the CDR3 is TGTGCCAGCAGCTTAAGTAACGCAGGCTGGTCGACCTTC.

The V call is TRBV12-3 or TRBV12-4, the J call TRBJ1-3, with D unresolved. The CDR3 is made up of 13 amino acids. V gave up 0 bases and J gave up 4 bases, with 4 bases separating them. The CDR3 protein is CASSLARGNTIYF. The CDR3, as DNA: TGTGCCAGCAGTTTAGCGCGGGGAAACACCATATATTTT.

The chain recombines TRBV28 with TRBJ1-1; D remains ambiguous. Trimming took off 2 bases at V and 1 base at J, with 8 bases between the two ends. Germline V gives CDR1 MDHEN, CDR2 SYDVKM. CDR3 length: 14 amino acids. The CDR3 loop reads CASSLRHENTEAFF. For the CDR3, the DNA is TGTGCCAGCAGTTTAAGACATGAGAACACTGAAGCTTTCTTT.

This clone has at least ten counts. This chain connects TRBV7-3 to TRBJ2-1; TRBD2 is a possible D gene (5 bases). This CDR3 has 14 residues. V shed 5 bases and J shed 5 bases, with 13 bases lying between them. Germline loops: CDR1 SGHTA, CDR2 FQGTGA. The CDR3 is CASSLAGWDNEQFF. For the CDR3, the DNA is TGTGCCAGCAGCCTTGCGGGCTGGGACAATGAGCAGTTCTTC.

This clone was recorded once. CDR3 sequence (DNA): TGTGCCAGCAGTTTAGGGGGCTCCCTTGGCACAGATACGCAGTATTTT. It translates to CASSLGGSLGTDTQYF. The chain is built from TRBV28 and TRBJ2-3; D perhaps matches TRBD1 (6 bases). Germline CDR1 is MDHEN and CDR2 is SYDVKM. Trimming cost V 2 bases and J 1 base, with 13 bases left between them. This CDR3 has 16 residues.

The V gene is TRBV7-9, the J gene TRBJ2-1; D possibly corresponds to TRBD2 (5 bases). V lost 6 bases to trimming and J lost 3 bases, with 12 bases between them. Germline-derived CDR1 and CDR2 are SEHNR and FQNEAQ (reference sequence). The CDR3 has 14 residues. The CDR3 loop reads CASSSPGLYNEQFF. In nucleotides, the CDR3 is TGTGCCAGCAGTTCTCCTGGACTCTACAATGAGCAGTTCTTC.

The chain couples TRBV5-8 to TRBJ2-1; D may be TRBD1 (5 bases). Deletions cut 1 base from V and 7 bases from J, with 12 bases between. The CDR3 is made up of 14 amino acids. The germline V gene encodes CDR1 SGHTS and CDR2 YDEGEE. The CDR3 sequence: CASSLIRDVNEQFF. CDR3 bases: TGTGCCAGCAGCTTGATCAGGGATGTAAATGAGCAGTTCTTC. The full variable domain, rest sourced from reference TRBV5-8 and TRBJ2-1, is EAGVTQSPTHLIKTRGQQATLRCSPISGHTSVYWYQQALGLGLQFLLWYDEGEERNRGNFPPRFSGRQFPNYSSELNVNALELEDSALYLCASSLIRDVNEQFFGPGTRLTVL.

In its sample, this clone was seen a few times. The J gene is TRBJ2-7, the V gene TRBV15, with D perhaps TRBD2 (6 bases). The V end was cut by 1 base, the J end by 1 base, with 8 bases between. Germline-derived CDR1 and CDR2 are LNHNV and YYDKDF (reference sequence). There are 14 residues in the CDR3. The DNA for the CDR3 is TGTGCCACCAGCAGAGTCGGGGGATCCTACGAGCAGTACTTC. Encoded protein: CATSRVGGSYEQYF.

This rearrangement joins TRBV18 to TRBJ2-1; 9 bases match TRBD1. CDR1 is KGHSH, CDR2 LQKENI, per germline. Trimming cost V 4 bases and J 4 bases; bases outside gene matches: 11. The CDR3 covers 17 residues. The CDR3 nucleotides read TGTGCCAGCTCACTCAACAGCCCCGGGACAGGGTACAATGAGCAGTTCTTC. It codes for CASSLNSPGTGYNEQFF.

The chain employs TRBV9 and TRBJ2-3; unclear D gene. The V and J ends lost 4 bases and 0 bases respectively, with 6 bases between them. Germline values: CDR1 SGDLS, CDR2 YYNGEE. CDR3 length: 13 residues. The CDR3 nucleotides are TGTGCCAGCAGCCCCTTAAGCACAGATACGCAGTATTTT. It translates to CASSPLSTDTQYF.

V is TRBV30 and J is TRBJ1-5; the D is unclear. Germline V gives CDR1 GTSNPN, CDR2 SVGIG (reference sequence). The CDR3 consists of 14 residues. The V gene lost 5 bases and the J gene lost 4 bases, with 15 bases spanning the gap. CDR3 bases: TGTGCCTGGGGAGCGAGTCTCGGGAATCAGCCCCAGCATTTT. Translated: CAWGASLGNQPQHF.

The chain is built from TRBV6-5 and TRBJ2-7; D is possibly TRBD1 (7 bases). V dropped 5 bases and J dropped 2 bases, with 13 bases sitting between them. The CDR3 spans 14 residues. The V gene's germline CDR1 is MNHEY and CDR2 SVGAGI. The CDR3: CASSRTGGPYEQYF. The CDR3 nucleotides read TGTGCCAGCAGTAGGACAGGAGGGCCCTACGAGCAGTACTTC.

The CDR3 sequence: CASSYLLEEADTQYF. The CDR3 DNA follows: TGTGCCAGCAGTTACTTGCTGGAGGAGGCAGATACGCAGTATTTT. J is TRBJ2-3 and V is TRBV6-2 or TRBV6-3; D possibly corresponds to TRBD2 (5 bases). CDR3 length: 15 amino acids. The germline V and J ends were trimmed by 1 base and 4 bases, with 12 bases remaining between them. The germline CDR1 and CDR2 sequences are MNHEY and SVGEGT.

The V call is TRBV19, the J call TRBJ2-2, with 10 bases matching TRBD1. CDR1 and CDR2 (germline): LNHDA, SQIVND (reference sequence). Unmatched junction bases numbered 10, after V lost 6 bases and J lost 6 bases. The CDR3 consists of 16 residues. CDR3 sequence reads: CASRLPGQGIAGELFF. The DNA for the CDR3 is TGTGCCAGTAGGCTTCCGGGACAGGGGATCGCCGGGGAGCTGTTTTTT.

As DNA, the CDR3 is TGCGCCAGCAGTGTAAGCGTTGGATCCTACAATGAGCAGTTCTTC. Its translation: CASSVSVGSYNEQFF. The chain joins TRBV10-1 to TRBJ2-1, with D unresolved. The V gene lost 4 bases and the J gene lost 1 base, with 11 bases spanning the gap. This CDR3 is built from 15 residues. Germline CDR1 and CDR2: WNHNN and SYGVQD (reference sequence).

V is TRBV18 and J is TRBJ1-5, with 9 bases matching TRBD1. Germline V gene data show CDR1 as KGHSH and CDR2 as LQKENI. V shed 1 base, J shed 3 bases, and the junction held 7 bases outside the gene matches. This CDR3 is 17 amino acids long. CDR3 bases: TGTGCCAGCTCACCACGTCCCGGGACAGGGAACAATCAGCCCCAGCATTTT. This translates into CASSPRPGTGNNQPQHF.

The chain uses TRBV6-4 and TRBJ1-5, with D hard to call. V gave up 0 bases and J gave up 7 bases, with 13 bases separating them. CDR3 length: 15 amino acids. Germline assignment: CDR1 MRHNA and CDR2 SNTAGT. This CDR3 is CASSDSEGWEQPQHF. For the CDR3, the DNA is TGTGCCAGCAGTGACTCGGAGGGATGGGAACAGCCCCAGCATTTT.